This T cell receptor (beta chain) was sequenced during a study of cytomegalovirus exposure and HLA in healthy donors (TCRdb year 2017). A note on the overall study: According to a later analysis, the 110 or so validation repertoires were produced on the same platform as the 600 to 850 repertoires of the first cohort. The study aimed to test whether signatures of past pathogen exposure could be identified by cataloging public T cell receptors. Along with the approximately 700-subject first cohort, a separate validation cohort of over a hundred different subjects was used. High-throughput TCR immunosequencing, statistical association of individual TCRs with disease status, and machine learning were combined to predict cytomegalovirus infection status. The paper's findings and limits, for the study overall: In a later analysis, TCRs clustered in the first cohort were found to also tend to co-occur in the 130 or so validation repertoires, with roughly 93% of cluster scores above 0. The authors suggested that the approach could potentially be extended to other disease states and immunological phenotypes. While some public TCRs were present in many individuals, most TCR sequences turned up only very rarely across donors. The classifier was reported to diagnose cytomegalovirus status with high specificity and sensitivity in both the original cohort and the validation cohort. All 120 or so repertoires were used to score co-occurrence in the validation cohort in a later analysis, because that analysis had no HLA typing for the cohort. The study gave a list of under 200 TCR beta chains associated with cytomegalovirus. Three of the identified cytomegalovirus-associated TCR beta chains were confirmed in vitro to be specific for cytomegalovirus antigens.

Donors formed part of the validation cohort, which comprised 120 subjects and was distinct from the first cohort of 670 or so subjects. As regards this clone: The target of this receptor is not known. No base quality values were provided; no much bigger clone lies one nucleotide off.

Including cysteine and phenylalanine, the CDR3 has 18 amino acids. Just the 54-base CDR3 DNA is kept, in frame starting at base 1. The germline V gene yields MGHRA for CDR1 and YSYEKL for CDR2. The V end gives up 4 bases and the J end 0 bases, leaving 8 bases in the junction not matched to a gene. Library construction relied on the immunoSEQ multiplex PCR assay. In the paper's pipeline: A statistical classification framework was developed to diagnose cytomegalovirus status using the catalog of TCR beta chain sequences. TCRdb provides this immuneACCESS table in a form limited to in-frame rearrangements. Some clones are lacking; in checked studies, under half of them reflect an unresolved V gene, and why the rest are absent is not known. V, J and clone size derive from that table, while D and trimming were established from the DNA sequence. The table for this sample lists about 110,000 clones; 85% to 90% of them were counted only once. The biggest ten clones account for 2% to 2.5% of the sample.

The material sequenced was PBMCs. The clonotype originates from a woman aged 18-29 years in good health and CMV-seronegative. Recombination connected TRBV4-1 to TRBJ2-1, with TRBD2 matching 11 junction bases. The CDR3 has the sequence CASSLGLAGSISYNEQFF. DNA sequence: TGCGCCAGCAGCCTTGGACTAGCGGGTAGTATCTCCTACAATGAGCAGTTCTTC.